The T cell receptor beta chain under discussion was sequenced for a study of CD8+CD57+ T cells in acquired aplastic anemia (dated by TCRdb to the late 2010s). Broadly, across the study: On average, sorted CD4+ and CD8+ cells yielded around 3.4 ug of extracted DNA, with a range of roughly 0.18 to 27.4 ug.

Profiling of TCR beta VDJ combinations and CDR3 sequences used genomic DNA as the template. TCR repertoire sequencing was run on an Illumina HiSeq 2000. In the paper's pipeline: Repertoire assessment relied on Simpson's diversity index, CDR3 size and DJ length profiles, and TRBV/TRBJ rearrangement plots. The most abundant DNA sequence in the deep sequencing data was taken as the immunodominant clone. CDR3 amino acid sequences were checked for sharing across subjects and were also compared against the VDJdb database and published repertoires. TCRdb handled the public reads itself, with Q25 trimming in fastp and clone calling in MiXCR, and kept productive beta chains. One record per CDR3 amino acid sequence lists the most common genes and DNA. The V and J calls and clone size come from TCRdb's table, not from the authors' own analysis. The sample data list 300,000 or so distinct CDR3 sequences, and around three fifths of these were observed just once. Of the sample, 6.5% to 10% is held by the ten largest clones.

As for this clonotype: Its specific antigen is unknown. Base qualities were left out, and no much larger clone turns up one base away.

General findings and caveats noted by the study authors: Although roughly 29 CD8+ CDR3 sequences were shared by patients and controls, these sequences appeared highly expressed in patients and within the immunodominant clones of patients. CD8+ Simpson's diversity did not differ significantly between patients and healthy controls (P=0.060).

In the study, sorted CD4+ and CD8+ blood T cells from patients with severe aplastic anemia and from healthy subjects underwent deep sequencing of TCR repertoires. Ficoll-Paque density gradient centrifugation was used to isolate peripheral blood mononuclear cells. CD4+ and CD8+ T cells were sorted by FACS or magnetic beads before DNA extraction. Measured from the cysteine to the phenylalanine, the CDR3 is 17 residues long. The retained sequence is limited to the CDR3, 51 bases, with the frame set at the first base. The germline V gene yields SGHTA for CDR1 and FQGNSA for CDR2. The V end gives up 1 base and the J end 0 bases, leaving 6 bases in the junction not matched to a gene.

Recombination joined TRBV7-2 with TRBJ2-3; 8 middle bases align to TRBD1. The source of this sequence is a human donor with severe aplastic anemia or a healthy control (not recorded which). The sequencing input was sorted CD4+, CD8+, or CD8+CD57+ T cells (not recorded which) from PBMCs. The nucleotide sequence is given as TGTGCCAGCAGCTTAGATCCAGGGACAGGAAGCACAGATACGCAGTATTTT. This sequence encodes CASSLDPGTGSTDTQYF.